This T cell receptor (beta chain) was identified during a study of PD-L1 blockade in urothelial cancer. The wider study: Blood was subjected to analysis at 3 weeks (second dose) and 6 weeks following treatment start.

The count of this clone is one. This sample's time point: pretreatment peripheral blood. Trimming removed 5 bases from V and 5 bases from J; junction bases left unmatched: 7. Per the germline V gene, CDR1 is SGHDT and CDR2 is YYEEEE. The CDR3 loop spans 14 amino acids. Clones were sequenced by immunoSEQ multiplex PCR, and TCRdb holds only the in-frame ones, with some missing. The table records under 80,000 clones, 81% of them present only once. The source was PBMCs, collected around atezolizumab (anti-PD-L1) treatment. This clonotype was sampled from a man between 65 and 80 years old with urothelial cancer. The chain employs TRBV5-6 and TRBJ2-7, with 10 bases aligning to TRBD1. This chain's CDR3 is CASRVTGGADEQYF. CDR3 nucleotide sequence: TGTGCCAGCAGGGTGACAGGGGGCGCGGACGAGCAGTACTTC.